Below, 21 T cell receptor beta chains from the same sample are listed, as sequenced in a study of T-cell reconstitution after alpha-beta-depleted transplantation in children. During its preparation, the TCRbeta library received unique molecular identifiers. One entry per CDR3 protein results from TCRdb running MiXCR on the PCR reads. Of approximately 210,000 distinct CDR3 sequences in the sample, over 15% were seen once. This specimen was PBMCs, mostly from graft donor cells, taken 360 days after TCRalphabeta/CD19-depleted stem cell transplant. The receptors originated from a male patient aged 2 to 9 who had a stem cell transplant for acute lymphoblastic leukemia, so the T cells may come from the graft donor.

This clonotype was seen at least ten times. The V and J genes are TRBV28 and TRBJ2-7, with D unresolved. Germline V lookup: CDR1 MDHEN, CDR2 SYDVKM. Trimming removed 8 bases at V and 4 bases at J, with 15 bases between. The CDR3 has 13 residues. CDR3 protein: CASGWVYEYEQYF. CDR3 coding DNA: TGTGCCAGCGGCTGGGTATATGAGTACGAGCAGTACTTC.

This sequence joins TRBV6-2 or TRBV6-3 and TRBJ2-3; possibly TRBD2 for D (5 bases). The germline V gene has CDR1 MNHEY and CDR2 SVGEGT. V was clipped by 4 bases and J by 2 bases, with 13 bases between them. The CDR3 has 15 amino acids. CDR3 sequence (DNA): TGTGCCAGCAGTTCACGACTATCCAACACAGATACGCAGTATTTT. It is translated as CASSSRLSNTDTQYF.

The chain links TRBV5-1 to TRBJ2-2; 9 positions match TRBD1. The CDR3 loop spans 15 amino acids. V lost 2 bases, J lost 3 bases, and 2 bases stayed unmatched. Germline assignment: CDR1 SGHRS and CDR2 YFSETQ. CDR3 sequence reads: CASSLQGAYTGELFF. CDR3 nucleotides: TGCGCCAGCAGCTTACAGGGGGCGTACACCGGGGAGCTGTTTTTT.

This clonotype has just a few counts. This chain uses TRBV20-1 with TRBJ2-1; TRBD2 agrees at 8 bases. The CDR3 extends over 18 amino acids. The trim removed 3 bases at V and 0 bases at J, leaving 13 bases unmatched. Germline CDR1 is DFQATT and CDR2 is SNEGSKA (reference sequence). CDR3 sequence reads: CSASPGLAGTSSYNEQFF. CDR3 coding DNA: TGCAGTGCTAGCCCTGGACTAGCCGGTACGAGCTCCTACAATGAGCAGTTCTTC.

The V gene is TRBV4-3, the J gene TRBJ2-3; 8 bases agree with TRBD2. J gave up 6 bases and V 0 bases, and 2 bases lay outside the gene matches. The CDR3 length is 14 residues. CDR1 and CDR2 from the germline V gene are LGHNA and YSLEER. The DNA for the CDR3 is TGCGCCAGCAGCCAAGAGGGCGGGGGGGATACGCAGTATTTT. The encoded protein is CASSQEGGGDTQYF.

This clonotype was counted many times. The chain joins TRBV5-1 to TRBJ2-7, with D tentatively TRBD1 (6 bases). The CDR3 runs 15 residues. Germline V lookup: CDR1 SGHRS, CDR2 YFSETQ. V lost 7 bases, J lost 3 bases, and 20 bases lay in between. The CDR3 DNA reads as TGCGCCAGCGTCCCCGACCTGGGACAAAGCTACGAGCAGTACTTC. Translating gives CASVPDLGQSYEQYF.

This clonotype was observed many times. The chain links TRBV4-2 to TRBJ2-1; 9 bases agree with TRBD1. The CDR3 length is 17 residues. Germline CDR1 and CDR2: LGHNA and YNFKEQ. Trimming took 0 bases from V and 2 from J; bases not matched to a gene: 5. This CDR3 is CASSQELGQGPYNEQFF. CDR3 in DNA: TGTGCCAGCAGCCAAGAACTGGGACAGGGACCCTACAATGAGCAGTTCTTC.

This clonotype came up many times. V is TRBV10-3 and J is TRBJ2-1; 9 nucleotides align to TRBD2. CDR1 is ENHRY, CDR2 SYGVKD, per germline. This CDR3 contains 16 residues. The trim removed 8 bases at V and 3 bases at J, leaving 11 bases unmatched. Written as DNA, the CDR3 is TGTGCCATCGTCAACGCACTGACTAGCGGCTACAATGAGCAGTTCTTC. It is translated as CAIVNALTSGYNEQFF.

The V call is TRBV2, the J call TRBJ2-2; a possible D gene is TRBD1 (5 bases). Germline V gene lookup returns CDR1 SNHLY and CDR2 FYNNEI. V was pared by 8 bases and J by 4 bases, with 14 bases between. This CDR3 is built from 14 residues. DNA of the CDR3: TGTGCCAGCCCAACAACAGGATCCACCGGGGAGCTGTTTTTT. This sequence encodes CASPTTGSTGELFF.

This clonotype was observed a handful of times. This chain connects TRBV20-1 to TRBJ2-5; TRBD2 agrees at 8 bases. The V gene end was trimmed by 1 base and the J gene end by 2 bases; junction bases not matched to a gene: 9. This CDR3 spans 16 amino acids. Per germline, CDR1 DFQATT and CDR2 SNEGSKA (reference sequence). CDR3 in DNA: TGCAGTGCTAGAGGGGGGACTAGTTCTGATCAAGAGACCCAGTACTTC. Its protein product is CSARGGTSSDQETQYF.

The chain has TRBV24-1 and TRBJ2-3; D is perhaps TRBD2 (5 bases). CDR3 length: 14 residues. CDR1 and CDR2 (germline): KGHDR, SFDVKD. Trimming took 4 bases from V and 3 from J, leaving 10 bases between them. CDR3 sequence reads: CATSDPGKTDTQYF. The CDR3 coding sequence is TGTGCCACCAGTGACCCCGGGAAAACAGATACGCAGTATTTT.

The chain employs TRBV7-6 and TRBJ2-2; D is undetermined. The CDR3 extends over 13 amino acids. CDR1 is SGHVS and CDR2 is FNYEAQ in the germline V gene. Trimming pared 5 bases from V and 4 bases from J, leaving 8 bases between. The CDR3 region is CASSQLITGELFF. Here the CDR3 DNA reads TGTGCCAGCAGCCAATTAATCACCGGGGAGCTGTTTTTT.

CDR3 loop: CASSQDRVAGAPAFF. The CDR3 DNA reads TGCGCCAGCAGCCAAGATCGTGTGGCAGGTGCCCCTGCTTTCTTT. This sequence joins TRBV4-3 and TRBJ1-1; D ambiguous. Between the trimmed V and J ends, which lost 0 bases and 11 bases, there was a span of 19 bases. The length of the CDR3 is 15 residues. The germline V gene has CDR1 LGHNA and CDR2 YSLEER.

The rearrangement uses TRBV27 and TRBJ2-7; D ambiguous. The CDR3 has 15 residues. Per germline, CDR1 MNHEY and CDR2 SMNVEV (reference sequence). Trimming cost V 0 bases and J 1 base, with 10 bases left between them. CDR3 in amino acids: CASSLSVDQSYEQYF. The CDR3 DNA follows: TGTGCCAGCAGTTTATCTGTGGACCAGTCCTACGAGCAGTACTTC.

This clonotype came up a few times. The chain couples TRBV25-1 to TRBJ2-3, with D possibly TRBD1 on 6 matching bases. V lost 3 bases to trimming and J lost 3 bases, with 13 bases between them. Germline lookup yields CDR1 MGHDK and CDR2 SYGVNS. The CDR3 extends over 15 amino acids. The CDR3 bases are TGTGCCAGCAGTGAGGCCCGACAGGTAACAGATACGCAGTATTTT. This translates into CASSEARQVTDTQYF. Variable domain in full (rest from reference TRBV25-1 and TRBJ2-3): EADIYQTPRYLVIGTGKKITLECSQTMGHDKMYWYQQDPGMELHLIHYSYGVNSTEKGDLSSESTVSRIRTEHFPLTLESARPSHTSQYLCASSEARQVTDTQYFGPGTRLTVL.

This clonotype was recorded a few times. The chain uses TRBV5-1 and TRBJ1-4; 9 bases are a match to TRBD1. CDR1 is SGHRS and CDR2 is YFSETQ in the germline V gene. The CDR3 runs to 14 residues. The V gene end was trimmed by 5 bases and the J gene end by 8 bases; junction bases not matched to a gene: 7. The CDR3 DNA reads TGCGCCAGCAGTCGGACAGGGGTGGGCGAAAAACTGTTTTTT. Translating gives CASSRTGVGEKLFF.

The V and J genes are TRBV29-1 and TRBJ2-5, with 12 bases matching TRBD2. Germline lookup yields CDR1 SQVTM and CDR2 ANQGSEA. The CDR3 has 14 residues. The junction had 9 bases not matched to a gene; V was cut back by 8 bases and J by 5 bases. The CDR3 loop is CSRWTSGNGETQYF. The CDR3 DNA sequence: TGCAGCAGATGGACTAGCGGGAATGGGGAGACCCAGTACTTC.

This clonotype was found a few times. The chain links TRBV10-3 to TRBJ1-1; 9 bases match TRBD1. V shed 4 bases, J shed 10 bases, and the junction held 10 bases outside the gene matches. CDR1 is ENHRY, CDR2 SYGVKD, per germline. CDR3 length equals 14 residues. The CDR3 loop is CAISGRDRAARAFF. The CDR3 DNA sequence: TGTGCCATCAGTGGCCGGGACAGGGCGGCGCGAGCTTTCTTT.

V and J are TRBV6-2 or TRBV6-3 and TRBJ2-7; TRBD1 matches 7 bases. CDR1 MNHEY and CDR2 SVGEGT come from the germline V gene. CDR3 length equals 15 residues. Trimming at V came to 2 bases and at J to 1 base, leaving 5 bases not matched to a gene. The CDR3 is CASSYLTGQSYEQYF. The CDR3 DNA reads TGTGCCAGCAGTTACCTAACGGGACAGTCCTACGAGCAGTACTTC.

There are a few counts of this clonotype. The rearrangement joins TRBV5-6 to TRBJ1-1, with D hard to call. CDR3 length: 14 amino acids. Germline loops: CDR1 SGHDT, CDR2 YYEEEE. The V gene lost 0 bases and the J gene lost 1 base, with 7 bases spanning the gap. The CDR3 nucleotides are TGTGCCAGCAGCTTGGTGTTGGGGAACACTGAAGCTTTCTTT. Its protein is CASSLVLGNTEAFF. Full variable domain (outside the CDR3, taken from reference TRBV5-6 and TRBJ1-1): DAGVTQSPTHLIKTRGQQVTLRCSPKSGHDTVSWYQQALGQGPQFIFQYYEEEERQRGNFPDRFSGHQFPNYSSELNVNALLLGDSALYLCASSLVLGNTEAFFGQGTRLTVV.

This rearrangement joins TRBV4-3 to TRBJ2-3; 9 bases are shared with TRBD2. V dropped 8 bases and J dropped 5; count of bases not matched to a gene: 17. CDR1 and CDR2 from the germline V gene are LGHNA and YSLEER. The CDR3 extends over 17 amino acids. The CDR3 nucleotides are TGCGCCAGCTCCCAAGGTTTCGCGGGGGGGCAGGGAGATACGCAGTATTTT. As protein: CASSQGFAGGQGDTQYF.